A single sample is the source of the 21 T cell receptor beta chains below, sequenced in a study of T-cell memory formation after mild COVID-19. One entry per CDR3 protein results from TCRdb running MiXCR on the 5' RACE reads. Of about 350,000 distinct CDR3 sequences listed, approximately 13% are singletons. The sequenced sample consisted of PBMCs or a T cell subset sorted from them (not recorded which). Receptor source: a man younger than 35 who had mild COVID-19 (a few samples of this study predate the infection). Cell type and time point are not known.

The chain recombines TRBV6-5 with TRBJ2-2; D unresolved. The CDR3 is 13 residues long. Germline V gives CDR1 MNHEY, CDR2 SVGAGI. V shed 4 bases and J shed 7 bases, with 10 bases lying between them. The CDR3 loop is CASSLGWGGELFF. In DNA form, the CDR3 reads TGTGCCAGCAGTTTGGGGTGGGGCGGGGAGCTGTTTTTT.

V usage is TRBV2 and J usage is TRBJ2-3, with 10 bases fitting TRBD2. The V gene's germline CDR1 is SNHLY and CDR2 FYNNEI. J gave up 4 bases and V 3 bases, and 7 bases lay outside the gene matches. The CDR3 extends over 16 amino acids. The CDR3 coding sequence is TGTGCCAGCAGTGACCAGCGGGGGGGCCTCGCAGATACGCAGTATTTT. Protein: CASSDQRGGLADTQYF.

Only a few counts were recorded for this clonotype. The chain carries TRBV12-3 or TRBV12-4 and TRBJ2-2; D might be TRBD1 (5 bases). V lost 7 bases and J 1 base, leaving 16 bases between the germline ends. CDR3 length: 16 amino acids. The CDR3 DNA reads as TGTGCCAGCACTCCCAGCCCAGGGATGAACACCGGGGAGCTGTTTTTT. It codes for CASTPSPGMNTGELFF.

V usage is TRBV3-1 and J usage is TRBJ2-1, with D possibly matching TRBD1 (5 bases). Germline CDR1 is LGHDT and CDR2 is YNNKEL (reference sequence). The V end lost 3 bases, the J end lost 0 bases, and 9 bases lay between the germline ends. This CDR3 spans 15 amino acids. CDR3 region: CASSQGLSSYNEQFF. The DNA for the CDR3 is TGTGCCAGCAGCCAGGGGCTTAGCTCCTACAATGAGCAGTTCTTC.

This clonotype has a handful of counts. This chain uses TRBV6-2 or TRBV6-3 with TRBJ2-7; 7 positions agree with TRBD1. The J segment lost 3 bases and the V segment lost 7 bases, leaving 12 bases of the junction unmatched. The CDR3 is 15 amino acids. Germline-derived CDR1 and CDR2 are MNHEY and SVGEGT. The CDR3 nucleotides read TGTGCCAGCACCGAACCTCGGGACAGTAACTACGAGCAGTACGTC. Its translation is CASTEPRDSNYEQYV.

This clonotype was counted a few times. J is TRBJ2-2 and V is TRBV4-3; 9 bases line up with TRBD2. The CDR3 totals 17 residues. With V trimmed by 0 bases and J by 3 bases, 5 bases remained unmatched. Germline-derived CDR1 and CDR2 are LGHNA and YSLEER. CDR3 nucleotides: TGCGCCAGCAGCCAAGATGCGAAGCGGGGGGACACCGGGGAGCTGTTTTTT. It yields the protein CASSQDAKRGDTGELFF.

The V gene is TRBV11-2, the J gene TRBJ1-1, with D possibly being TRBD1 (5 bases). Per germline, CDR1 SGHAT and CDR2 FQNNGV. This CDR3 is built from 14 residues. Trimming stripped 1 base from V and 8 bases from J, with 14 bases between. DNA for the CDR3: TGTGCCAGCAGCTTAGCCCTTGGGGGGTGGGAAGCTTTCTTT. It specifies CASSLALGGWEAFF. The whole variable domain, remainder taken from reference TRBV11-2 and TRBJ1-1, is EAGVAQSPRYKIIEKRQSVAFWCNPISGHATLYWYQQILGQGPKLLIQFQNNGVVDDSQLPKDRFSAERLKGVDSTLKIQPAKLEDSAVYLCASSLALGGWEAFFGQGTRLTVV.

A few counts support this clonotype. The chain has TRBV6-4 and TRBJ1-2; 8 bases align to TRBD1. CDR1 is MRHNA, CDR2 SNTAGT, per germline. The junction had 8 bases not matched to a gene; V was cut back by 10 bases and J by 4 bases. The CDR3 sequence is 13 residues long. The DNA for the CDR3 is TGTGCCAAGCCGGGACAGGCTTTCTATGGCTACACCTTC. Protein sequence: CAKPGQAFYGYTF.

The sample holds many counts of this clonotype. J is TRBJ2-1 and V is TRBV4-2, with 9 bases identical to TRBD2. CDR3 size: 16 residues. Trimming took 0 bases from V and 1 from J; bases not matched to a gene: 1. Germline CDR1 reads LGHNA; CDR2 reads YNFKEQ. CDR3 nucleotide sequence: TGTGCCAGCAGCCAAGATACTAGCGGGTCCTACAATGAGCAGTTCTTC. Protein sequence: CASSQDTSGSYNEQFF.

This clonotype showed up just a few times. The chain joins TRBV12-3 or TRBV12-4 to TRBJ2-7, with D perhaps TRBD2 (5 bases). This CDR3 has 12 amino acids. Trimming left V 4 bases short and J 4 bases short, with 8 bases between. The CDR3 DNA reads TGTGCCAGCAGTTCGGGGAAATACGAGCAGTACTTC. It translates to CASSSGKYEQYF.

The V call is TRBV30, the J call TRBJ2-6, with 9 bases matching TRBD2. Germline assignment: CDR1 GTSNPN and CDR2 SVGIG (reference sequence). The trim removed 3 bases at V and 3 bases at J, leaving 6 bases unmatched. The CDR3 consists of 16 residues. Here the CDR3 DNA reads TGTGCCTGGAGGCAGGCGGGGGGGCGTGGGGCCAACGTCCTGACTTTC. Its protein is CAWRQAGGRGANVLTF.

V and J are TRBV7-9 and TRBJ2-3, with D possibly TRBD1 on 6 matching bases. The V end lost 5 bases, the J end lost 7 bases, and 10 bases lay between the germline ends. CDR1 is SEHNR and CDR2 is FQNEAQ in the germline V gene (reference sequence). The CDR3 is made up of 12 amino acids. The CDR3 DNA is TGTGCCAGCAGCCTGGACAGTCATACGCAGTATTTT. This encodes CASSLDSHTQYF.

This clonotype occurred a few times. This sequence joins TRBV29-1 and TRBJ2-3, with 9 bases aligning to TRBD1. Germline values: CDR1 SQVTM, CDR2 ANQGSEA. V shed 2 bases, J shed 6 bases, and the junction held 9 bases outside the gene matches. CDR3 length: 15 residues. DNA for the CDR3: TGCAGCGTTGAAATTGGGACAGGGCTTTGGGATACGCAGTATTTT. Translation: CSVEIGTGLWDTQYF.

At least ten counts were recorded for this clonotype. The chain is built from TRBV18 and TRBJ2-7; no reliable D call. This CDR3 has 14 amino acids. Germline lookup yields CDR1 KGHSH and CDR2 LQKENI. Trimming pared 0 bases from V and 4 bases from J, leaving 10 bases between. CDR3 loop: CASSPPVPSYEQYV. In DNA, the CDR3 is TGTGCCAGCTCACCACCTGTCCCCAGTTACGAGCAGTACGTC.

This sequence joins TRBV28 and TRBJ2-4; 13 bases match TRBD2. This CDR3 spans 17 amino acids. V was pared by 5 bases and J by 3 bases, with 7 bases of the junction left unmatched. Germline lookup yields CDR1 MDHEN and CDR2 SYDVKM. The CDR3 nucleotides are TGTGCCAGCAGTCCACTAGCGGGGGGGCCGGGCAAAAACATTCAGTACTTC. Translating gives CASSPLAGGPGKNIQYF.

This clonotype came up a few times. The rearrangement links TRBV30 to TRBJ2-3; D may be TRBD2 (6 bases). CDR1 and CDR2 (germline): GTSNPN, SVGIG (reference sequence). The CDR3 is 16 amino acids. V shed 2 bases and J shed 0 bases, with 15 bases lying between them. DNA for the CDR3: TGTGCCTGGAGTCCTGGACTATCACGTAGCACAGATACGCAGTATTTT. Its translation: CAWSPGLSRSTDTQYF.

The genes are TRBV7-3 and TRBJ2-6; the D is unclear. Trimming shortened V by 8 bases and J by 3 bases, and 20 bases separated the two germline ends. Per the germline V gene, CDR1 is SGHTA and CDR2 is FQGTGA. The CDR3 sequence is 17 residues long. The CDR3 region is CASHPLARQLGANVLTF. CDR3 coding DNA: TGTGCCAGCCACCCTTTAGCCCGCCAACTTGGGGCCAACGTCCTGACTTTC.

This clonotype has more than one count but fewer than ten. The CDR3 protein is CASSPGHQAAPPLHF. CDR3 in DNA: TGCGCCAGCAGCCCAGGGCACCAGGCCGCTCCACCCCTCCACTTT. The V and J genes are TRBV4-1 and TRBJ1-6, with D tentatively TRBD1 (5 bases). Deletions cut 4 bases from V and 11 bases from J, with 18 bases between. The V gene's germline CDR1 is MGHRA and CDR2 YSYEKL. The CDR3 is 15 amino acids.

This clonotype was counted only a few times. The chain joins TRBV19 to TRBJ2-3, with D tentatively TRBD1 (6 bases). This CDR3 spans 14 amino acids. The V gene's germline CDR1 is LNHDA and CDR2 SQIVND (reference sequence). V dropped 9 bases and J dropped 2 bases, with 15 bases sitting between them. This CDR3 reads CASRQEHATDTQYF. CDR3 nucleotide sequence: TGTGCCAGCCGACAGGAGCACGCCACAGATACGCAGTATTTT.

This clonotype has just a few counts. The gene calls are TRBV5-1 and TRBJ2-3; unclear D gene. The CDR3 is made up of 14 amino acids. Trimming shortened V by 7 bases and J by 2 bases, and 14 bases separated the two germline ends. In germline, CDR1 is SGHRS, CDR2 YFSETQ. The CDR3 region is CASALTGNTDTQYF. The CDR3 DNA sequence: TGCGCCAGCGCTTTGACGGGCAACACAGATACGCAGTATTTT.

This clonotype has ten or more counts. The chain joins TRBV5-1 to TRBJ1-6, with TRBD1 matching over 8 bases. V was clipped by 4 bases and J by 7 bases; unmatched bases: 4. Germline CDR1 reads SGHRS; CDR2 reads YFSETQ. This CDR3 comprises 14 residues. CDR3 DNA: TGCGCCAGCAGCATAGACAGGGGAAATTCACCCCTCCACTTT. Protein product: CASSIDRGNSPLHF.